This note documents a single TCR beta chain sequence. Its antigen is currently unknown. This sample is part of a study of T cell responses to AZD1222 COVID-19 vaccine. This table comes from immunoSEQ multiplex PCR, and its TCRdb copy is limited to in-frame clones, with some not included. This table has some 170,000 clones, about 93% appearing once. Study-wide results and caveats: The donor cohort was predominantly white British with a female majority, and clonal diversity may have been underestimated. Seropositive status at baseline applied to only 5 to 7 AZD1222 recipients. Along spike, vaccine-associated CD4 TCRs were found throughout, with dominance at 160-218 and 743-854.

V was cut by 0 bases and J by 2 bases, with 17 bases left in between. Germline CDR1 and CDR2: SGHRS and YFSETQ. The CDR3 covers 17 residues. The receptor was derived from an adult who received the MenACWY meningococcal vaccine as a control. Sequencing used peripheral blood, obtained 28 days after the second dose of the MenACWY control vaccine. The J gene is TRBJ2-5, the V gene TRBV5-1, with D perhaps TRBD1 or TRBD2 (5 bases each). CDR3 sequence (DNA): TGCGCCAGCAGCTTGGCCCCAGGGTCCGGGAATCAAGAGACCCAGTACTTC. It encodes CASSLAPGSGNQETQYF.